The rows below give T cell receptor beta chains drawn from one sample of a study of T cells in Graves' hyperthyroidism and ophthalmopathy. MiXCR, run by TCRdb on the multiplex PCR reads, gives a single entry per CDR3 protein. This sample carries a few hundred thousand distinct CDR3 sequences, just over 45% of them seen once, and the ten largest clones take roughly 19%. The sequenced sample consisted of peripheral blood or thyroid tissue (not recorded which). These TCRs come from an adult woman with Graves' disease, either hyperthyroidism or ophthalmopathy (not recorded which). CDR3s include the opening cysteine and the closing phenylalanine or tryptophan. The D gene is left open where the match is weak. Clone size is shown for a subset of rows, as once, few, many or a class of expanded clone.

clone size,J gene,V gene,D gene,CDR3 DNA,CDR3 protein
many,TRBJ1-1,TRBV7-3,TRBD1,TGTGCCAGCAGCTTGGACAGGGGGAGCACTGAAGCTTTCTTT,CASSLDRGSTEAFF
few,TRBJ1-5,TRBV6-2/TRBV6-3,NA,TGTGCCAGCAGTTCCCCGGGGGGATTCAATCAGCCCCAGCATTTT,CASSSPGGFNQPQHF
NA,TRBJ1-3,TRBV10-3,NA,TGTGCCATCAGTAGGGACACCATCTCTGGAAACACCATATATTTT,CAISRDTISGNTIYF
NA,TRBJ1-6,TRBV9,TRBD1,TGTGCCAGCACCACCTTTCTCAGCGGGGGACAGTATAATTCACCCCTCCACTTT,CASTTFLSGGQYNSPLHF
many,TRBJ2-7,TRBV7-9,TRBD1,TGTGCCAGCAGCTTACGTGCAGACAGGGGGCTTTCCTACGAGCAGTACTTC,CASSLRADRGLSYEQYF
many,TRBJ1-5,TRBV7-9,TRBD1,TGTGCCAGCAGCTTCGGACAGGGTGGGGGCAATCAGCCCCAGCATTTT,CASSFGQGGGNQPQHF
NA,TRBJ1-2,TRBV6-5,NA,TGTGCCAGCAGTTACGGGGACATCTATGGCTACACCTTC,CASSYGDIYGYTF
once,TRBJ2-2,TRBV2,TRBD2,TGTGCCAGCAGTGATGGGGAGGGAGGCGGGGAGCTGTTTTTT,CASSDGEGGGELFF
NA,TRBJ2-1,TRBV7-9,NA,TGTGCCAGCAGCTTAGGTTCGGGGGTTGAGCAGTTCTTC,CASSLGSGVEQFF
NA,TRBJ2-3,TRBV11-2,NA,TGTGCCAGCAGACTGGACCTCCCGTGGGATACGCAGTATTTT,CASRLDLPWDTQYF
once,TRBJ1-2,TRBV19,NA,TGTGCCAGTAAACTTGCAGGAGAAGGCTACACCTTC,CASKLAGEGYTF
NA,TRBJ2-2,TRBV29-1,TRBD2,TGCAGCGTGGGGGGTAGCGGGAGAAGCACCGGGGAGCTGTTTTTT,CSVGGSGRSTGELFF
NA,TRBJ2-3,TRBV25-1,NA,TGTGCCACTAGGGGGTGGGGACCCACAGATACGCAGTATTTT,CATRGWGPTDTQYF
NA,TRBJ1-5,TRBV7-2,NA,TGTGCCAGCAGCTTAGGGTCGGGGGCCCAGCATTTT,CASSLGSGAQHF
many,TRBJ2-2,TRBV10-3,TRBD1,TGTGCCATCAGTGAGGACAGGGGAACCGGGGAGCTGTTTTTT,CAISEDRGTGELFF
NA,TRBJ2-2,TRBV6-1,NA,TGTGCCAGCAGTGAGTTCACAGCGAACACCGGGGAGCTGTTTTTT,CASSEFTANTGELFF
many,TRBJ2-3,TRBV25-1,NA,TGTGCCAGCAGTGAGGCCCGAGGAGATACGCAGTATTTT,CASSEARGDTQYF
NA,TRBJ2-1,TRBV7-9,TRBD2,TGTGCCAGCAGCCAAGGGGGGCTAGCGGGAGAGCAGTTCTTC,CASSQGGLAGEQFF
NA,TRBJ1-2,TRBV10-3,NA,TGTGCCATCAGTGAGTCAGGTGGGGCTAATGGCTACACCTTC,CAISESGGANGYTF
NA,TRBJ1-2,TRBV29-1,TRBD1,TGCAGCCAAGGACAGGGATATGGCTACACCTTC,CSQGQGYGYTF